This T cell receptor (beta chain) was recovered during a study of T cell changes during pregnancy in multiple sclerosis. Method: immunoSEQ multiplex PCR; TCRdb's copy keeps in-frame clones and lacks some. The sample carries roughly 93,000 clones, roughly 90% recorded once. This CDR3 is built from 14 residues. V was clipped by 6 bases and J by 3 bases; unmatched bases: 4. Germline CDR1 is LNHDA and CDR2 is SQIVND (reference sequence). Source: peripheral blood, taken before pregnancy. This sequence joins TRBV19 and TRBJ2-3; 9 bases align to TRBD1. The TCR originated in a female donor with multiple sclerosis, enrolled in a pregnancy study. The CDR3 coding sequence is TGTGCCAGTAGCCTACAGGGGGCAACAGATACGCAGTATTTT. Translating it yields CASSLQGATDTQYF. The whole variable domain, filled in from reference TRBV19 and TRBJ2-3, reads DGGITQSPKYLFRKEGQNVTLSCEQNLNHDAMYWYRQDPGQGLRLIYYSQIVNDFQKGDIAEGYSVSREKKESFPLTVTSAQKNPTAFYLCASSLQGATDTQYFGPGTRLTVL.